These T cell receptor beta chains were read from a single sample in a study of blood T cells in healthy people across ages. TCRdb re-called the 5' RACE reads through MiXCR, storing one row per CDR3 protein. The sample shows approximately 830,000 distinct CDR3 sequences, 60% to 80% of them seen only once. The sample was blood. The receptors shown here come from a man in his thirties or forties in good health. CDR3s include the opening cysteine and the closing phenylalanine or tryptophan. The D gene is left open where the match is weak. Some rows mark clone size as missing; the rest say once, few, many or name a class of expanded clone.

CDR3 protein,CDR3 DNA,V gene,J gene,D gene,clone size
CASRKADSYFTGELFF,TGCGCCAGCCGCAAGGCGGACAGTTATTTCACCGGGGAGCTGTTTTTT,TRBV4-3,TRBJ2-2,.,.
CASSLTPRSYEQYF,TGTGCCAGCAGCTTAACCCCTCGGTCCTACGAGCAGTACTTC,TRBV13,TRBJ2-7,.,few
CASSLETRATNEKLFF,TGTGCCAGCAGCTTAGAGACCCGAGCAACTAATGAAAAACTGTTTTTT,TRBV7-2,TRBJ1-4,.,.
CASSVKDRVDVLDTEAFF,TGTGCCAGCAGCGTAAAGGACAGGGTCGATGTTTTAGACACTGAAGCTTTCTTT,TRBV9,TRBJ1-1,TRBD1,few
CSVGVGHEQYF,TGCAGCGTTGGCGTCGGCCACGAGCAGTACTTC,TRBV29-1,TRBJ2-7,.,.
CASSRRTGEGSAFF,TGTGCCAGCAGCCGGCGGACTGGGGAGGGGTCGGCGTTCTTC,TRBV2,TRBJ2-1,TRBD2,.
CSARERSNEKLFF,TGCAGTGCTAGAGAACGGAGTAATGAAAAACTGTTTTTT,TRBV20-1,TRBJ1-4,.,.
CASSFPDLSETQYF,TGTGCCAGCAGCTTTCCCGACCTTTCAGAGACCCAGTACTTC,TRBV7-2,TRBJ2-5,.,.
CASSFLQGNTGELFF,TGTGCCAGCAGCTTTTTACAGGGCAACACCGGGGAGCTGTTTTTT,TRBV7-6,TRBJ2-2,.,.
CAISDGGAVDSNQPQHF,TGTGCCATCAGTGACGGGGGGGCCGTGGATAGCAATCAGCCCCAGCATTTT,TRBV10-3,TRBJ1-5,.,.
CASSRPGPVGEKLFF,TGTGCCAGCAGTCGCCCGGGGCCCGTAGGCGAAAAACTGTTTTTT,TRBV28,TRBJ1-4,.,.
CASRGDSHNYGYTF,TGTGCCAGCAGAGGAGACAGTCATAACTATGGCTACACCTTC,TRBV2,TRBJ1-2,.,.
CSVVTGNTQYF,TGCAGCGTTGTGACAGGGAATACGCAGTATTTT,TRBV29-1,TRBJ2-3,TRBD1,few
CSALIAGRETQYF,TGCAGTGCTTTGATAGCGGGGAGAGAGACCCAGTACTTC,TRBV20-1,TRBJ2-5,TRBD2,.
CASSVVRRKPQETQYF,TGTGCCAGCAGCGTAGTAAGGAGGAAACCCCAAGAGACCCAGTACTTC,TRBV9,TRBJ2-5,.,.
CSARTGWGEKLFF,TGCAGTGCTCGGACAGGCTGGGGTGAAAAACTGTTTTTT,TRBV20-1,TRBJ1-4,TRBD1,.
CASSLIGSSETQYF,TGTGCCAGCAGTTTAATCGGCTCGTCAGAGACCCAGTACTTC,TRBV7-2,TRBJ2-5,.,once
CATSRDLGDGGNIQYF,TGTGCCACCAGCAGAGATCTTGGAGACGGCGGAAACATTCAGTACTTC,TRBV15,TRBJ2-4,.,few
CASSQEPGGRRDEQFF,TGCGCCAGCAGCCAAGAGCCCGGGGGCCGCAGGGATGAGCAGTTCTTC,TRBV4-3,TRBJ2-1,.,.
CSTTGVGSYNEQFF,TGCAGTACCACGGGGGTGGGCTCCTACAATGAGCAGTTCTTC,TRBV20-1,TRBJ2-1,.,.
CASRPDRGGLAENIQYF,TGTGCCAGCAGGCCGGACAGGGGAGGGTTAGCCGAAAACATTCAGTACTTC,TRBV6-1,TRBJ2-4,TRBD1,.
CSVPAVQAGYTF,TGCAGCGTCCCCGCGGTCCAGGCTGGCTACACCTTC,TRBV29-1,TRBJ1-2,.,few
CASYQREETQYF,TGCGCCAGCTACCAGCGGGAAGAGACCCAGTACTTC,TRBV5-1,TRBJ2-5,.,few
CASSYSAGGTSEQFF,TGTGCCAGCAGTTACTCCGCCGGGGGGACTTCTGAGCAGTTCTTC,TRBV6-5,TRBJ2-1,TRBD2,.
CASGLGGEGTEAFF,TGTGCCAGCGGTTTAGGGGGCGAAGGAACTGAAGCTTTCTTT,TRBV12-3/TRBV12-4,TRBJ1-1,TRBD1,.
CATSIRRGIDYGYTF,TGTGCCACCAGCATCCGGAGGGGAATAGACTATGGCTACACCTTC,TRBV15,TRBJ1-2,.,few
CASSFMRGEETQFF,TGTGCCAGCAGTTTCATGCGGGGGGAAGAGACCCAGTTCTTC,TRBV12-3/TRBV12-4,TRBJ2-1,TRBD2,.
CASSMGGGQPNTGELFF,TGTGCCAGCAGTATGGGGGGCGGACAGCCGAACACCGGGGAGCTGTTTTTT,TRBV12-3/TRBV12-4,TRBJ2-2,.,.
CASSLTLGPNEQFF,TGTGCCAGCAGTTTAACCTTGGGACCCAATGAGCAGTTCTTC,TRBV12-3/TRBV12-4,TRBJ2-1,.,few
CASRAPDRDPYGYTF,TGTGCCAGCCGAGCTCCCGACAGGGACCCGTATGGCTACACCTTC,TRBV12-3/TRBV12-4,TRBJ1-2,TRBD1,.
CSARGIQRADTQYF,TGCAGTGCTAGAGGGATCCAGAGGGCAGATACGCAGTATTTT,TRBV20-1,TRBJ2-3,.,.
CASSSDRGRIYEQYF,TGTGCCAGCAGTTCGGACAGGGGGAGAATCTACGAGCAGTACTTC,TRBV12-3/TRBV12-4,TRBJ2-7,TRBD1,.
CASSSPSGAGNSPLHF,TGTGCCAGCAGTTCCCCCTCAGGGGCTGGAAATTCACCCCTCCACTTT,TRBV27,TRBJ1-6,.,once
CASSSPGHPQETQYF,TGTGCCAGCAGTTCACCGGGACATCCCCAAGAGACCCAGTACTTC,TRBV28,TRBJ2-5,.,few
CSARGGNTIFF,TGCAGTGCGAGGGGAGGAAACACCATATTCTTT,TRBV20-1,TRBJ1-3,.,.
CASSPSGGYQETQYF,TGTGCCAGCAGCCCTAGCGGGGGGTACCAAGAGACCCAGTACTTC,TRBV13,TRBJ2-5,TRBD2,few
CTSSQDKGNQPQHF,TGTACCAGCAGCCAAGACAAGGGGAATCAGCCCCAGCATTTT,TRBV4-2,TRBJ1-5,.,.
CATSRDLPRQETQYF,TGTGCCACCAGCAGAGATCTCCCTCGTCAAGAGACCCAGTACTTC,TRBV15,TRBJ2-5,.,.
CASRFILQDSYEQYF,TGCGCCAGCAGGTTCATCCTTCAGGACTCCTACGAGCAGTACTTC,TRBV5-1,TRBJ2-7,.,.
CASSATGQVITDTQYF,TGTGCCAGCAGTGCTACGGGACAGGTTATCACAGATACGCAGTATTTT,TRBV27,TRBJ2-3,TRBD1,.
CASSFRTREIPDTQYF,TGCGCCAGCAGCTTTCGGACTAGAGAGATACCAGATACGCAGTATTTT,TRBV5-1,TRBJ2-3,TRBD2,.
CASSLNRGPDTQYF,TGTGCCAGCAGCTTAAATCGCGGCCCAGATACGCAGTATTTT,TRBV7-3,TRBJ2-3,.,.
CASSLFVTDTQYF,TGTGCCAGCAGTTTATTTGTGACAGATACGCAGTATTTT,TRBV28,TRBJ2-3,.,.
CASSFTEVETQYF,TGTGCCAGCAGCTTTACAGAGGTGGAGACCCAGTACTTC,TRBV7-2,TRBJ2-5,.,.
CASSLSSGAGEQYF,TGTGCCAGCAGCTTATCTTCAGGGGCCGGCGAGCAGTACTTC,TRBV7-9,TRBJ2-7,.,few